This is a list of T cell receptor beta chains from one sample in a study of blood T cell repertoires in COVID-19. The repertoire was sequenced with immunoSEQ multiplex PCR; TCRdb's copy has only in-frame clones and lacks some. Among tens of thousands of clones listed, around four fifths were seen once. The sample was peripheral blood. These receptors were obtained from a human donor in a cohort sampled during active COVID-19. The conserved cysteine and the conserved F or W are not part of the CDR3 here.

TRBJ1-2	TRBV7-9	ASSLDRGYGYT
TRBJ1-1	TRBV9	ASSAKEGAEAF
TRBJ2-3	TRBV28	ASNSLTGSTDTQY
TRBJ1-2	TRBV2	ASRREVLDYGYT
TRBJ2-2	TRBV4-1	ASSQAPRLGGITGELF
TRBJ1-4	TRBV5-4	ASSPNTGQGEKLF
TRBJ1-5	TRBV4-1	ASSQILDRDPQPQH
TRBJ2-1	TRBV2	ASSETGYNEQF
TRBJ2-3	TRBV10-3	AISEASGRGSTDTQY
TRBJ2-5	TRBV6-2/TRBV6-3	ASSWGGLQETQY
TRBJ1-2	TRBV5-4	ASSLGQGDYT
TRBJ2-7	TRBV5-8	ASSFGLAGAGDEQY
TRBJ1-1	TRBV7-2	ASSFDRGTEAF
TRBJ1-5	TRBV5-6	ASSSTGGSQPQH
TRBJ2-7	TRBV30	AWSVIGHYEQY
TRBJ2-7	TRBV11-2	ASSRRTSGPYEQY
TRBJ1-6	TRBV2	ASMTEANSPLH
TRBJ1-4	TRBV5-1	ASSLWGQGGEKLF
TRBJ1-4	TRBV7-9	ASSLAQGNEKLF
TRBJ1-4	TRBV6-6	ATMEQGKGEKLF
TRBJ1-2	TRBV29-1	SVQTDRGYGYT
TRBJ2-2	TRBV10-1	ASSEAGSGELF
TRBJ2-1	TRBV9	ASSVAVPRRGISSYNEQF
TRBJ2-4	TRBV6-1	ASSEALAGWNKNIQY
TRBJ2-3	TRBV24-1	ATSRGATDTQY
TRBJ1-1	TRBV11-3	ASSTMGGTEAF
TRBJ2-3	TRBV5-1	ASSRQGQGDTQY
TRBJ2-7	TRBV4-1	ASSQVAGIPPYEQY
TRBJ2-7	TRBV5-6	ASSFGKNRYEQY
TRBJ2-7	TRBV11-2	ASSSGYEQY
TRBJ2-3	TRBV28	ASSPLAGITDTQY
TRBJ1-4	TRBV2	ASSGLGAAEKLF
TRBJ1-2	TRBV5-1	ASSLGMRESKDGYT
TRBJ1-5	TRBV19	ASSIVEGAQPQH
TRBJ2-1	TRBV6-1	ASSEQGNVYNEQF
TRBJ1-1	TRBV27	ASARSLNTEAF
TRBJ1-5	TRBV19	ASRHQGSNQPQH
TRBJ1-5	TRBV2	ASTGTSDNQPQH
TRBJ2-3	TRBV29-1	SPGLGDTQY
TRBJ2-7	TRBV7-2	ASSPSAGFGSYEQY
TRBJ2-7	TRBV27	ASSSRGRYEQY
TRBJ2-3	TRBV7-2	ASSSSVVSSGGRDTQY
TRBJ2-7	TRBV6-5	ASITGESEQY